The 16 T cell receptor beta chains below all came from one sample that was sequenced in a study of radiotherapy plus CTLA-4 blockade in lung cancer. Produced via immunoSEQ multiplex PCR; TCRdb's table is partial and in-frame only. The table lists approximately 40,000 clones, around 70% of them singletons. The source was peripheral blood, collected from a patient treated with radiotherapy plus ipilimumab. The receptors were sampled from a human donor with non-small cell lung cancer who had stable disease on radiotherapy plus ipilimumab.

As for this clone: The junction and the germline gene differ at one end; a read error may be behind it. This chain links TRBV7-6 with TRBJ1-1; D may be TRBD1 (5 bases). This CDR3 spans 9 amino acids. Per germline, CDR1 SGHVS and CDR2 FNYEAQ. CDR3 in amino acids: CASGITGLF. The CDR3 nucleotides read TGTGCCAGCGGAATTACAGGACTCTTT.

This sequence joins TRBV15 and TRBJ2-1; D not resolved. Trimming pared 5 bases from V and 9 bases from J, leaving 17 bases between. This CDR3 has 14 amino acids. CDR1 LNHNV and CDR2 YYDKDF come from the germline V gene (reference sequence). The CDR3 loop is CATSSAGQSGEQFF. CDR3 bases: TGTGCCACCAGCTCAGCCGGCCAGTCAGGTGAGCAGTTCTTC.

As concerns this clone: One junction end does not reproduce the germline sequence, and a read error may be involved. This sequence joins TRBV7-9 and TRBJ1-3; 12 nucleotides match TRBD1. CDR1 is SEHNR, CDR2 FQNEAQ, per germline (reference sequence). This CDR3 is 17 amino acids long. CDR3 in DNA: TGTGCCGGCAGCCGGGACAGGGGGCTTTACTCTGGAAACACCATATATTTT. Translated, it gives CAGSRDRGLYSGNTIYF.

The rearrangement joins TRBV5-1 to TRBJ2-3; 9 bases fit TRBD2. With V trimmed by 4 bases and J by 4 bases, 10 bases remained unmatched. The CDR3 spans 16 residues. The germline V gene has CDR1 SGHRS and CDR2 YFSETQ. CDR3 sequence reads: CASSPWAGGLADTQYF. The DNA of the CDR3 is TGCGCCAGCAGCCCCTGGGCGGGGGGGCTAGCAGATACGCAGTATTTT.

This clone was recorded a few times. The chain recombines TRBV7-9 with TRBJ1-3; TRBD1 is a possible D gene (5 bases). This CDR3 region has 15 residues. Trimming pared 5 bases from V and 0 bases from J, leaving 11 bases between. Germline loops: CDR1 SEHNR, CDR2 FQNEAQ (reference sequence). The CDR3 coding sequence is TGTGCCAGCAGCCTGGCAGGGAACTCTGGAAACACCATATATTTT. As protein: CASSLAGNSGNTIYF. Filled out from reference TRBV7-9 and TRBJ1-3, the complete variable domain reads DTGVSQNPRHKITKRGQNVTFRCDPISEHNRLYWYRQTLGQGPEFLTYFQNEAQLEKSRLLSDRFSAERPKGSFSTLEIQRTEQGDSAMYLCASSLAGNSGNTIYFGEGSWLTVV.

The chain uses TRBV4-1 and TRBJ1-5, with TRBD1 matching over 7 bases. The CDR3 is 15 amino acids. The trim removed 0 bases at V and 7 bases at J, leaving 6 bases unmatched. Germline CDR1 MGHRA, CDR2 YSYEKL. This chain's CDR3 is CASSQDITGVQPQHF. The DNA for the CDR3 is TGCGCCAGCAGCCAAGATATAACAGGGGTCCAGCCCCAGCATTTT.

This chain joins TRBV14 and TRBJ2-2; TRBD1 matches at 8 bases. CDR1 SGHDN and CDR2 FVKESK come from the germline V gene. Trimming took 3 bases from V and 4 from J; bases not matched to a gene: 7. This CDR3 spans 16 amino acids. This CDR3 is CASSQHQGASTGELFF. The CDR3 DNA follows: TGTGCCAGCAGCCAGCACCAGGGGGCCTCCACCGGGGAGCTGTTTTTT.

Notes on this clone: This sample also contains other DNA sequences that code for the same CDR3. The CDR3 is CASSLLTDTQYF. As DNA, the CDR3 is TGTGCCAGCAGCCTTCTCACAGATACGCAGTATTTT. This chain uses TRBV2 with TRBJ2-3; D is unresolved. The V gene lost 6 bases and the J gene lost 2 bases, with 6 bases spanning the gap. The CDR3 is made up of 12 amino acids. Germline V gene sequence: CDR1 SNHLY, CDR2 FYNNEI. The full variable domain, its missing parts supplied by reference TRBV2 and TRBJ2-3, is EPEVTQTPSHQVTQMGQEVILRCVPISNHLYFYWYRQILGQKVEFLVSFYNNEISEKSEIFDDQFSVERPDGSNFTLKIRSTKLEDSAMYFCASSLLTDTQYFGPGTRLTVL.

This chain connects TRBV5-5 to TRBJ1-1; D may be TRBD1 (6 bases). Germline V gene sequence: CDR1 SGHKS, CDR2 YYEKEE (reference sequence). The V end lost 2 bases, the J end lost 5 bases, and 16 bases lay between the germline ends. This CDR3 has 15 amino acids. Here the CDR3 DNA reads TGTGCCAGCAGCTTTAGTAGGCAGGGGTGGACTGAAGCTTTCTTT. It yields the protein CASSFSRQGWTEAFF.

The genes are TRBV4-1 and TRBJ2-5; possibly TRBD1 for D (6 bases). The CDR3 loop spans 15 amino acids. CDR1 is MGHRA, CDR2 YSYEKL, per germline. Trimming stripped 1 base from V and 5 bases from J, with 14 bases between. The CDR3 DNA reads TGCGCCAGCAGCCAAGCAGGGGCGGACAGTGAGACCCAGTACTTC. Translation: CASSQAGADSETQYF.

This clone appeared many times. The chain employs TRBV6-5 and TRBJ1-2; D may be TRBD1 (6 bases). This CDR3 has 15 amino acids. Germline CDR1 is MNHEY and CDR2 is SVGAGI. The ends were cut back, 0 bases at V and 7 bases at J, with 15 bases in the middle. CDR3 coding DNA: TGTGCCAGCAGTTACTCGAGGCAGGGGTTAGGTGGCTACACCTTC. It is translated as CASSYSRQGLGGYTF.

This clone was detected only a few times. The chain links TRBV27 to TRBJ2-2; D possibly corresponds to TRBD2 (5 bases). V was cut by 3 bases and J by 3 bases, with 8 bases left in between. This CDR3 spans 14 amino acids. Per germline, CDR1 MNHEY and CDR2 SMNVEV (reference sequence). The CDR3, as DNA: TGTGCCAGCAGTTTGTTCGGGGACACCGGGGAGCTGTTTTTT. It codes for CASSLFGDTGELFF.

This clone has a handful of counts. This chain connects TRBV21-1 to TRBJ1-1; the table's TRBD1 call for D was not verified on the DNA. TRBV21-1 is a known pseudogene. This CDR3 has 16 residues. The DNA for the CDR3 is TGTGCCAGCACCCGAGGGGGCCTTCGAGGTGACACTGAAGCTTTCTTT. This encodes CASTRGGLRGDTEAFF.

V gene TRBV10-3 combines with J gene TRBJ1-1; tentative D call: TRBD1 (5 bases). Germline V gives CDR1 ENHRY, CDR2 SYGVKD. The CDR3 is 15 amino acids. Trimming cost V 0 bases and J 5 bases, with 13 bases left between them. CDR3 region: CAISESGRGGTEAFF. CDR3 sequence (DNA): TGTGCCATCAGTGAGTCGGGGCGGGGGGGGACTGAAGCTTTCTTT.

This chain uses TRBV7-9 with TRBJ2-1; 14 bases agree with TRBD2. Germline CDR1 reads SEHNR; CDR2 reads FQNEAQ (reference sequence). V lost 5 bases to trimming and J lost 9 bases; unmatched junction nucleotides: 15. The CDR3 is 18 amino acids. The CDR3 reads CASSGLAGGLRWGSEQFF. Written as DNA, the CDR3 is TGTGCCAGCAGCGGACTAGCGGGGGGCCTGAGGTGGGGGAGTGAGCAGTTCTTC. The variable domain in full, with the rest retrieved from reference TRBV7-9 and TRBJ2-1, is DTGVSQNPRHKITKRGQNVTFRCDPISEHNRLYWYRQTLGQGPEFLTYFQNEAQLEKSRLLSDRFSAERPKGSFSTLEIQRTEQGDSAMYLCASSGLAGGLRWGSEQFFGPGTRLTVL.

This chain uses TRBV7-2 with TRBJ1-6, with TRBD1 as a possible D gene (5 bases). Looked up from germline, CDR1 is SGHTA and CDR2 is FQGNSA. The CDR3 covers 16 residues. With 3 bases removed from V and 10 bases from J, the gap between germline ends came to 19 bases. The CDR3 reads CASSLGIPPGGSPLHF. The CDR3 region has the DNA TGTGCCAGCAGCTTGGGAATCCCCCCGGGGGGATCACCCCTCCACTTT.